This TCR beta chain was captured in a study of control samples from healthy donors and cancer patients. TCRdb keeps only in-frame clones here, not all; method: immunoSEQ multiplex PCR. The sample records 150,000 to 200,000 clones, around 91% being singletons. The length of the CDR3 is 18 residues. The V gene lost 0 bases and the J gene lost 1 base, with 18 bases spanning the gap. The germline V gene has CDR1 WNHNN and CDR2 SYGVQD (reference sequence). Sequencing input: blood. The chain joins TRBV10-1 to TRBJ2-5; D not certain. The TCR was taken from a woman in her twenties or thirties in good health. CDR3 nucleotides: TGCGCCAGCAGTGAGTCGACTCGGGCTATCCCCTTCCAAGAGACCCAGTACTTC. Translating gives CASSESTRAIPFQETQYF.